This TCR beta chain was identified during a study of shared clonotypes between healthy human individuals. The study's findings and limits: It was observed that roughly 5.1% of naive CD4 clonotypes were shared across a handful of donors.

In regard to this clone: Its antigen remains unidentified.

Execution of the assay was at deep level. Produced via immunoSEQ multiplex PCR; TCRdb's table is partial and in-frame only. This table holds 2 million to 2.5 million clones, over 85% found once. CDR1 is SGHTA, CDR2 FQGNSA, per germline. There are 15 residues in the CDR3. The V and J ends lost 2 bases and 1 base, in that order; junction bases with no gene match: 4. Partitioning of CD4+ cells yielded a CD45RA+ naive subset and a CD45RA-negative memory subset. The source is a man between 18 and 29 years old in good health. The rearrangement links TRBV7-2 to TRBJ1-1; 7 bases match TRBD1. What was sequenced was naive CD4+ T cells sorted from blood. Subset noted: CD45RA+ positively selected. Here the CDR3 reads CASSLKAGGNTEAFF. The CDR3 DNA sequence: TGTGCCAGCAGCTTAAAGGCAGGGGGGAACACTGAAGCTTTCTTT.